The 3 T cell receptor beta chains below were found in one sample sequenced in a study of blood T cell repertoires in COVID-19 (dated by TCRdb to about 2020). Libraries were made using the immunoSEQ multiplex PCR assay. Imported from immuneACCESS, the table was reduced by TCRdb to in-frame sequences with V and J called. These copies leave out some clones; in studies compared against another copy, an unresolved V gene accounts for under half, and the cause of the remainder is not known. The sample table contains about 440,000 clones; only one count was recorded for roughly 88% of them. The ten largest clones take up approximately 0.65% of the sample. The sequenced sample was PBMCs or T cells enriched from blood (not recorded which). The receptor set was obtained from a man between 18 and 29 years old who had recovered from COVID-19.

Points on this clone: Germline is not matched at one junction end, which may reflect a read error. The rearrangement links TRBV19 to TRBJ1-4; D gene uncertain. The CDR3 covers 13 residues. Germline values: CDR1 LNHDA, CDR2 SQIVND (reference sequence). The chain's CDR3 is CASSAPTDGAKKF. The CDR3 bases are TGTGCCAGTAGTGCCCCTACAGACGGCGCCAAGAAATTT. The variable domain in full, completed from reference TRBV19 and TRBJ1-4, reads DGGITQSPKYLFRKEGQNVTLSCEQNLNHDAMYWYRQDPGQGLRLIYYSQIVNDFQKGDIAEGYSVSREKKESFPLTVTSAQKNPTAFYLCASSAPTDGAKKFGSGTQLSVL.

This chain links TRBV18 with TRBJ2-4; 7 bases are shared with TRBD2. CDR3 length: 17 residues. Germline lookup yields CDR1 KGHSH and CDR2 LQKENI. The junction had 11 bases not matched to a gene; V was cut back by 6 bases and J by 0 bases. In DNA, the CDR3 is TGTGCCAGCTCCCCAGCGGGGTCAAGTGTAGCCAAAAACATTCAGTACTTC. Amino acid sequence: CASSPAGSSVAKNIQYF.

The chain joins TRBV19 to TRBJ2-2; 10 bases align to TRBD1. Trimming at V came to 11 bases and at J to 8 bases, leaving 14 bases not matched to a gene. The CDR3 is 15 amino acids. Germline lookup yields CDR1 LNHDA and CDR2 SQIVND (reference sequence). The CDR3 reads CASYPGQGLLGELFF. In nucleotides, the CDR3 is TGTGCCTCCTACCCGGGACAGGGGCTGTTAGGGGAGCTGTTTTTT. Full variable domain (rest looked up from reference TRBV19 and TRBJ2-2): DGGITQSPKYLFRKEGQNVTLSCEQNLNHDAMYWYRQDPGQGLRLIYYSQIVNDFQKGDIAEGYSVSREKKESFPLTVTSAQKNPTAFYLCASYPGQGLLGELFFGEGSRLTVL.